This T cell receptor beta chain originates from a study of T cells in localized non-small cell lung cancer. General study results and limits: Adjacent uninvolved lung tissue had the highest T cell clonality, exceeding tumor.

In the case of this clone: What it binds is not known.

The protocol was immunoSEQ multiplex PCR, while the TCRdb copy is restricted to in-frame clones and leaves out a portion. The repertoire holds 90,000 or so clones, with roughly 86% as singletons. The CDR3 length is 18 residues. Per germline, CDR1 LGHNA and CDR2 YSLEER. J gave up 9 bases and V 0 bases, and 13 bases lay outside the gene matches. The sequence was obtained from a man aged 35-75 years with stage I squamous cell lung carcinoma. The chain carries TRBV4-3 and TRBJ2-1; 11 bases align to TRBD2. The material was peripheral blood, obtained before any cancer treatment. CDR3 protein: CASSQERSSGGARSEQFF. As DNA, the CDR3 is TGCGCCAGCAGCCAAGAGCGTAGTAGCGGGGGGGCCCGATCTGAGCAGTTCTTC.